These 7 T cell receptor beta chains were all obtained from the same sample, sequenced in a study of human T cells and chemical hapten exposure. TCRdb analysed the RACE reads with MiXCR anew, one entry per CDR3 protein. The data show about 290,000 distinct CDR3 sequences, around 7.7% seen once. The time point denotes: pre-sensitization, week 0. The treatment was: therapeutic diphenylcyclopropenone sensitization with weekly scalp DPC. The input for sequencing was whole blood, taken in connection with sensitization to the hapten diphenylcyclopropenone (DPC). The receptors shown here come from a man aged 18-30 years with alopecia areata. Some clones in this sample may be carry-over from other donors' samples.

This clonotype was seen more than once but under ten times. The V call is TRBV27, the J call TRBJ1-5; no clear D. V dropped 6 bases and J dropped 6 bases, with 12 bases sitting between them. The CDR3 contains 13 residues. Germline assignment: CDR1 MNHEY and CDR2 SMNVEV (reference sequence). For the CDR3, the DNA is TGTGCCAGCAGCCCGGGGTCGGCTCAGCCCCAGCATTTT. This gives the protein CASSPGSAQPQHF.

This clonotype was seen repeatedly, ten times or more. This sequence joins TRBV20-1 and TRBJ2-3, with 7 bases fitting TRBD1. The CDR3 sequence is 14 residues long. V was clipped by 3 bases and J by 1 base; unmatched bases: 4. Germline V gene sequence: CDR1 DFQATT, CDR2 SNEGSKA (reference sequence). The CDR3 bases are TGCAGTGCTAGCCCGGGACAGCGCACAGATACGCAGTATTTT. As protein: CSASPGQRTDTQYF.

Only a few counts were recorded for this clonotype. This chain joins TRBV6-5 and TRBJ1-1; no reliable D call. From germline, CDR1 is MNHEY and CDR2 SVGAGI. The CDR3 is 13 amino acids. Trimming stripped 6 bases from V and 10 bases from J, with 18 bases between. The CDR3 DNA reads as TGTGCCAGCAGACCCCGTGTCGGCCCTAGAGCTTTCTTT. It codes for CASRPRVGPRAFF.

This clonotype was detected ten times or more. The rearrangement links TRBV28 to TRBJ1-4; 8 bases are a match to TRBD1. The J segment lost 8 bases and the V segment lost 7 bases, leaving 9 bases of the junction unmatched. From germline, CDR1 is MDHEN and CDR2 SYDVKM. There are 14 residues in the CDR3. The CDR3 nucleotides are TGTGCCAGCAATTACCGGACAGGGAAAGAAAAACTGTTTTTT. Translated: CASNYRTGKEKLFF.

In this sample, this clonotype turned up many times. The gene calls are TRBV12-3 or TRBV12-4 and TRBJ2-1, with D hard to call. This CDR3 is built from 11 residues. V was trimmed by 6 bases and J by 11 bases, leaving 11 bases between them. CDR3 sequence (DNA): TGTGCCAGCAGGTCCTCTGTAAAGCAGTTCTTC. Encoded protein: CASRSSVKQFF.

This clonotype was detected a few times. The chain employs TRBV7-9 and TRBJ1-1; D is undetermined. Trimming took off 3 bases at V and 6 bases at J, with 11 bases between the two ends. CDR1 and CDR2 (germline): SEHNR, FQNEAQ (reference sequence). There are 13 residues in the CDR3. CDR3 DNA: TGTGCCAGCAGCTTCCGGCAGACCGCTGAAGCTTTCTTT. Amino acid sequence: CASSFRQTAEAFF.

This clonotype has at least ten counts. The gene calls are TRBV2 and TRBJ2-1, with 9 bases fitting TRBD2. With V trimmed by 6 bases and J by 5 bases, 8 bases remained unmatched. Germline CDR1 and CDR2: SNHLY and FYNNEI. The CDR3 length is 15 residues. CDR3 sequence: CASSLSSGVHNEQFF. CDR3 bases: TGTGCCAGCAGCCTATCTAGCGGGGTTCACAATGAGCAGTTCTTC.